These T cell receptor beta chains were read from a single sample in a study of T cell responses to AZD1222 COVID-19 vaccine. Generated by immunoSEQ multiplex PCR, the TCRdb table keeps only in-frame clones and is missing some. The table has around 130,000 clones, 75% to 95% seen once; the top ten hold less than 2%. The sample here was peripheral blood, taken 28 days after the second AZD1222 dose. The receptors originated from an adult who received the AZD1222 COVID-19 vaccine. CDR3s include the opening cysteine and the closing phenylalanine or tryptophan. Each record gives: D gene, clone size, J gene, V gene, CDR3 DNA, CDR3 protein. A D gene is named only where the DNA matches it firmly. A clone size is listed for some rows: how often the clone was seen (once, few, many), or a class if it is expanded.

TRBD1,-,TRBJ1-5,TRBV30,TGTGCCTGGAGTACAGGGGGGGATCAGCCCCAGCATTTT,CAWSTGGDQPQHF
-,few,TRBJ2-1,TRBV5-1,TGCGCCAGCAGCTTGGAAGCGATTGAGCAGTTCTTC,CASSLEAIEQFF
TRBD1,once,TRBJ2-1,TRBV9,TGTGCCAGCAGCCCAAGGGGGGGACAGGGTAATAATGAGCAGTTCTTC,CASSPRGGQGNNEQFF
-,-,TRBJ2-7,TRBV30,TGTGCCTGGAGTCCAGGTCCCCACGAGCAGTACTTC,CAWSPGPHEQYF
-,few,TRBJ2-7,TRBV4-1,TGCGCCAGCAGCCAGCCGGCAAGGGATGAGCAGTACTTC,CASSQPARDEQYF
-,-,TRBJ2-6,TRBV19,TGTGCCAGTGGGAGGGGGGACAGCTCTGGGGCCAACGTCCTGACTTTC,CASGRGDSSGANVLTF
TRBD1,once,TRBJ1-3,TRBV19,TGTGCTTCCCAGGGGGGCCCTGGAAACACCATATATTTT,CASQGGPGNTIYF
-,-,TRBJ1-4,TRBV2,TGTGCCAGCAGTGGGGGGGCCTTTGAAAAACTGTTTTTT,CASSGGAFEKLFF
-,-,TRBJ1-4,TRBV2,TGTGCCAGCAGTCAGACAGGAACTAATGAAAAACTGTTTTTT,CASSQTGTNEKLFF
-,-,TRBJ1-5,TRBV19,TGTGCCAGTAGCCCGGACGTAGAACAGCCCCAGCATTTT,CASSPDVEQPQHF
-,-,TRBJ1-1,TRBV28,TGTGCCACCTCCGGAGGGCCGCTGGTTGAAGCTTTCTTT,CATSGGPLVEAFF
TRBD2,-,TRBJ2-5,TRBV11-2,TGTGCCAGCAGCTGGACTAGCGGGAGGACAGAGACCCAGTACTTC,CASSWTSGRTETQYF
-,-,TRBJ1-5,TRBV6-5,TGTGCCAGCAGAGCCTTCGGGTCGAGGCAGCCCCAGCATTTT,CASRAFGSRQPQHF
-,-,TRBJ2-7,TRBV12-3/TRBV12-4,TGTGCCAGCAGTTTATTAGGGTACGAGCAGTACTTC,CASSLLGYEQYF
-,-,TRBJ1-5,TRBV9,TGTGCCAGCAGCGTAGGTCCTAGCAATCAGCCCCAGCATTTT,CASSVGPSNQPQHF
-,-,TRBJ1-5,TRBV5-8,TGTGCCAGCAGCTTGGCTGGGCTGACCAATCAGCCCCAGCATTTT,CASSLAGLTNQPQHF
TRBD1,-,TRBJ1-4,TRBV3-1/TRBV3-2,TGTGCCAGCAGCCAATCCGGGACAGGGGTTGAAAAACTGTTTTTT,CASSQSGTGVEKLFF
TRBD1,once,TRBJ1-1,TRBV4-1,TGCGCCAGCAGCCAAGGGACAGGATACACTGAAGCTTTCTTT,CASSQGTGYTEAFF
-,once,TRBJ1-2,TRBV5-1,TGCGCCAGCAGCTTGGTGGCAGGGTGGGACTATGGCTACACCTTC,CASSLVAGWDYGYTF
-,once,TRBJ1-5,TRBV13,TGTGCCAGCAGCTTAGGGCCCCCGGGCAACAATCAGCCCCAGCATTTT,CASSLGPPGNNQPQHF
-,-,TRBJ1-2,TRBV6-2/TRBV6-3,TGTGCCAGCAGTTCGACAGCCCTCCCGGGGGGCTACACCTTC,CASSSTALPGGYTF
-,-,TRBJ2-3,TRBV18,TGTGCCAGCTCACTTAGGACCGGTAAAGGAGATACGCAGTATTTT,CASSLRTGKGDTQYF
-,-,TRBJ1-6,TRBV7-8,TGTGCCAGCAGCGGGCGGACAGTTTATAATTCACCCCTCCACTTT,CASSGRTVYNSPLHF